The rows below give T cell receptor beta chains drawn from one sample of a study of OX40 agonist ivuxolimab in advanced cancers. Method: immunoSEQ multiplex PCR; TCRdb's copy keeps in-frame clones and lacks some. In the table there are roughly 86,000 clones, about nine tenths of which are singletons. This sample comprised CD4+ or CD8+ T cells sorted from blood, obtained in a trial of the OX40 agonist ivuxolimab. The source is an adult with an advanced solid tumor such as melanoma, head and neck, liver or kidney cancer. Each CDR3 is given with its conserved first and last residue. Clone size is shown for a subset of rows, as once, few, many or a class of expanded clone.

clone_size j_call v_call cdr3_aa
NA TRBJ2-7 TRBV7-2 CASSFLGLAYEQYF
NA TRBJ1-1 TRBV7-6 CASKGWNTEAFF
NA TRBJ2-3 TRBV9 CASSVGTSSSTDTQYF
NA TRBJ1-5 TRBV5-8 CASSYRGQSNQPQHF
NA TRBJ1-4 TRBV6-1 CASYNMGTSNEKLFF
NA TRBJ1-5 TRBV5-1 CASSPGTQSNQPQHF
NA TRBJ1-1 TRBV9 CASSPSGGTEAFF
NA TRBJ2-5 TRBV11-2 CASSLSGVEGETQYF
NA TRBJ2-1 TRBV12-1 CASSQATSDSYNEQFF
NA TRBJ2-7 TRBV18 CASSPLERSDSYEQYF
NA TRBJ2-6 TRBV7-6 CASSLVVSSGSGSGANVLTF
NA TRBJ2-3 TRBV28 CASSTLAGGPDTQYF
NA TRBJ1-3 TRBV5-1 CASSFGTGASGNTIYF
NA TRBJ1-1 TRBV5-1 CASSMALASLPEAFF
NA TRBJ1-1 TRBV6-5 CASSYVRHTEAFF
NA TRBJ2-2 TRBV9 CASSVAGSYTGELFF
NA TRBJ2-3 TRBV28 CASSFRGSTDTQYF
NA TRBJ2-7 TRBV7-9 CASSLDPDSREQYF
NA TRBJ1-4 TRBV9 CASSVDGSIATNEKLFF
NA TRBJ2-1 TRBV19 CASSILAGGLNEQFF
NA TRBJ1-5 TRBV19 CASSTGTGRSNQPQHF
NA TRBJ1-4 TRBV18 CASSPPSGLTNEKLFF
NA TRBJ2-7 TRBV4-1 CASSPTGEAYEQYF
NA TRBJ2-5 TRBV5-6 CASSWGTSGSRETQYF
many TRBJ2-7 TRBV10-3 CATEGVNSYEQYF
NA TRBJ1-2 TRBV9 CASSPGRDNYGYTF
NA TRBJ2-2 TRBV6-5 CASSAVNTGELFF
NA TRBJ2-1 TRBV29-1 CSGEYNEQFF
once TRBJ2-7 TRBV15 CATSRGIGPSYEQYF
NA TRBJ2-3 TRBV7-3 CASSFGGLGPDTQYF